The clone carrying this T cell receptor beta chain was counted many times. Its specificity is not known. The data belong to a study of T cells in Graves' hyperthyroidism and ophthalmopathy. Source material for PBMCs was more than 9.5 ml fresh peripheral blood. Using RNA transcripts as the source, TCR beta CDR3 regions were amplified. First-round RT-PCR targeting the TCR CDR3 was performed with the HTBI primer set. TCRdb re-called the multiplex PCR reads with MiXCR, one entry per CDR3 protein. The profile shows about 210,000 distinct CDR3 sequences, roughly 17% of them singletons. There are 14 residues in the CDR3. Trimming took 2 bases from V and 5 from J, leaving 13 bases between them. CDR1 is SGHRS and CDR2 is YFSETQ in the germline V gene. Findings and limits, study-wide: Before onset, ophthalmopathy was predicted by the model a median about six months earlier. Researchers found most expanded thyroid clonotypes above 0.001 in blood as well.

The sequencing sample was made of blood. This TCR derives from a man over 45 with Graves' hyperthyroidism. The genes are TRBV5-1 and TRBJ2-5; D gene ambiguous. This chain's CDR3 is CASSFTGSEETQYF. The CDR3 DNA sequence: TGCGCCAGCAGCTTCACCGGGTCAGAGGAGACCCAGTACTTC.